This TCR beta chain was captured in a study of blood T cell repertoires in COVID-19. At the level of the study: T cells, B-cell-depleted T cells, or PBMCs supplied cDNA or gDNA.

The repertoire was sequenced with immunoSEQ multiplex PCR; TCRdb's copy has only in-frame clones and lacks some. The table lists tens of thousands of clones, around 82% of them singletons. Germline loops: CDR1 DFQATT, CDR2 SNEGSKA (reference sequence). V was shortened by 1 base and J by 7 bases, with 8 bases between the two germline ends. This CDR3 has 11 residues. The sequence was obtained from a human donor in a cohort sampled during active COVID-19. The chain couples TRBV20-1 to TRBJ2-7, with D unclear. Sequenced input: peripheral blood. For the CDR3, the DNA is TGCAGTGCTAGAGTCGAGTGGGAGCAGTACTTC. Translating it yields CSARVEWEQYF.